This T cell receptor (beta chain) derives from a study of CD8 T cells in Susac syndrome (dated by TCRdb to about 2019). About the investigation overall: The study used repertoire sequencing to test whether antigen drove CD8+ T cell activation and differentiation in Susac syndrome. What the study reported, not specific to this receptor: The number of individuals in the TCR sequencing and HLA analysis was recognized as being relatively small.

RNA was extracted with the RNeasy kit and roughly 0.45 to 1 ug was reverse transcribed using random hexamers. The immunoSEQ multiplex PCR assay, which covers 54 Vbeta and 13 Jbeta segments, was used to amplify TCR beta CDR3 regions. Bias from PCR amplification was corrected by using a synthetic template baseline for primer optimization and for computational correction. The paper's data handling went like this. Reads were assigned to V, D and J genes according to IMGT and analyzed in immunoSEQ Analyzer, with only productive sequences retained. Clonality was calculated as one minus the Shannon entropy normalized by log2 of the number of productive unique sequences. For each patient and control, public and private clones were evaluated within the 100 most prevalent clones. Clones were defined as Susac-specific if absent from the healthy and MS cohorts, from more than 900 published viral clones and from other ImmuneACCESS disease sequences. The public reads were reprocessed in TCRdb via fastp at Q25 and MiXCR, keeping in-frame beta chains. Entries are consolidated by CDR3 protein sequence, retaining the most common genes and DNA. These V and J calls originate from TCRdb's pipeline instead of the authors' own analysis. The sample table shows approximately 170,000 distinct CDR3 sequences, and about 92% are seen once. Roughly 0.08% of the sample rests with the top ten.

About this clonotype itself: Its antigen is not yet known. No base-level quality is on record; no much larger clone is a single base apart.

The junction carries 16 bases between V and J, which are trimmed by 5 bases and 0 bases respectively. Counted from cysteine to phenylalanine, this CDR3 has 16 amino acids. Here the CDR3 DNA is all that survives: 48 bases in frame from base 1. The germline V gene (reference sequence) supplies CDR1 MNHNY and CDR2 SVGAGI. Peripheral blood CD8+ and CD4+ T cells from healthy donors, Susac syndrome patients and multiple sclerosis patients were profiled by high-throughput TCR beta sequencing. Healthy donors were age- and sex-matched controls. Bulk CD8+ and CD4+ T cells were purified by magnetic negative isolation, whereas CD8+ TEMRA cells were enriched by FACS. Blood was drawn into EDTA tubes, processed within 24 hours, and PBMCs were isolated by density gradient centrifugation. PBMCs destined for TCR sequencing were cryopreserved in liquid nitrogen and later thawed in a 37 °C water bath. The sorted or isolated CD4+, CD8+ and CD8+ TEMRA cells reached a purity of at least 90%.

This sequence was found in a human donor in good health. The sequenced sample was CD4+ T cells from PBMCs. This chain is built from TRBV6-6 and TRBJ1-1; TRBD1 is perhaps the D gene, given 5 matching bases. Read as DNA, the sequence is TGTGCCAGCAGTACACGGGGGGGTGTCATGAACACTGAAGCTTTCTTT. Protein translation: CASSTRGGVMNTEAFF.